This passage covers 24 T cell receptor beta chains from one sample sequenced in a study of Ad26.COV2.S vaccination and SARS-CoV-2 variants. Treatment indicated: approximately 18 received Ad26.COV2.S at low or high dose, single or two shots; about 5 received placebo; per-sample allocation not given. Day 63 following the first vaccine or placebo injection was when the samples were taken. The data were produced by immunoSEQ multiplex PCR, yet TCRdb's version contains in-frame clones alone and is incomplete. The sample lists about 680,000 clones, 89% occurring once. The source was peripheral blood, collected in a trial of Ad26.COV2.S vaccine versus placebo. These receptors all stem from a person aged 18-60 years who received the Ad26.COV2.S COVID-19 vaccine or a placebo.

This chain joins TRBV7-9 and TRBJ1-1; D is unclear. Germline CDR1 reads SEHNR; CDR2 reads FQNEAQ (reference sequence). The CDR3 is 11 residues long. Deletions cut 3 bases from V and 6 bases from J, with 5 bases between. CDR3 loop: CASSLVSEAFF. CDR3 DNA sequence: TGTGCCAGCAGCTTGGTGTCTGAAGCTTTCTTT.

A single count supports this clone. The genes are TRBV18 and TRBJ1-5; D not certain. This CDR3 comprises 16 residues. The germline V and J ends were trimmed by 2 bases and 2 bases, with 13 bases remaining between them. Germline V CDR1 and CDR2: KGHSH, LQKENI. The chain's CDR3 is CASSPVILERNQPQHF. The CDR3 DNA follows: TGTGCCAGCTCACCAGTCATCCTAGAACGCAATCAGCCCCAGCATTTT.

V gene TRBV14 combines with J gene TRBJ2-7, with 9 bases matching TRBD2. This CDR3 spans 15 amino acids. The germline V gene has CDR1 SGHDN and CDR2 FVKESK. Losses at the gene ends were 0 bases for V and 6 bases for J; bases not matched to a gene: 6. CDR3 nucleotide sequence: TGTGCCAGCAGCCAAGAGGGCCTAGCGGGAATCGAGCAGTACTTC. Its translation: CASSQEGLAGIEQYF.

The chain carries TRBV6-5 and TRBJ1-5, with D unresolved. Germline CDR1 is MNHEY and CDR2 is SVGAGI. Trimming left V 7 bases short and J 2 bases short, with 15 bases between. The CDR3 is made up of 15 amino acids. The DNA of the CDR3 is TGTGCCAGCATGCGGGATCCCATCGGCAATCAGCCCCAGCATTTT. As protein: CASMRDPIGNQPQHF.

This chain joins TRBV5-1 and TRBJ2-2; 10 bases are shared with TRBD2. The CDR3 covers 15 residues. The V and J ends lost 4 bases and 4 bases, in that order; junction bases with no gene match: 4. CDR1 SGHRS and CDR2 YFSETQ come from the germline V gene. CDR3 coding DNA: TGCGCCAGCAGCCAGTCTAGCGGGGGCACCGGGGAGCTGTTTTTT. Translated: CASSQSSGGTGELFF.

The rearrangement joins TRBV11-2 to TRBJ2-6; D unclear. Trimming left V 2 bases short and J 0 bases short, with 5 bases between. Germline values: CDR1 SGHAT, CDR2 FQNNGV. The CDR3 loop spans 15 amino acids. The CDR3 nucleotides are TGTGCCAGCAGCTTACGGTACTCTGGGGCCAACGTCCTGACTTTC. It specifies CASSLRYSGANVLTF.

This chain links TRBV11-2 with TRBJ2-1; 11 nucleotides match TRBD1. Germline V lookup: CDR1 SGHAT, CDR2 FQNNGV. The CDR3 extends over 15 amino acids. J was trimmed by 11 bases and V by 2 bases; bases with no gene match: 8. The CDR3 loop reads CASSLRGQGDRQQFF. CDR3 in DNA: TGTGCCAGCAGCTTAAGGGGACAGGGGGATAGGCAGCAGTTCTTC.

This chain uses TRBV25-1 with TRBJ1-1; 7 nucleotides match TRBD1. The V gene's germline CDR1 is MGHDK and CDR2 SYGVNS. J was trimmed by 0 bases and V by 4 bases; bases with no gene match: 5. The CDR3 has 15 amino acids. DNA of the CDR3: TGTGCCAGCAGTGGACGACAGGGACTGAACACTGAAGCTTTCTTT. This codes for CASSGRQGLNTEAFF.

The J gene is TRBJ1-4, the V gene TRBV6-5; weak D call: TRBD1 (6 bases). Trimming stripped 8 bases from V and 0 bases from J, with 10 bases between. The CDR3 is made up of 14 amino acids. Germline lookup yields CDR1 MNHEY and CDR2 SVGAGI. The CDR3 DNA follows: TGTGCCAGCGGGGGGGCCGCAACTAATGAAAAACTGTTTTTT. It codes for CASGGAATNEKLFF.

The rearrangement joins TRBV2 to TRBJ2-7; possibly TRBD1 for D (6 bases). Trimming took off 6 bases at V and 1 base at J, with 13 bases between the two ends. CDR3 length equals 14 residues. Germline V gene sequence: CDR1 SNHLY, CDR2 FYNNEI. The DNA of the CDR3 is TGTGCCAGCAGAACCCAGGGGCAGTCCTACGAGCAGTACTTC. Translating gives CASRTQGQSYEQYF.

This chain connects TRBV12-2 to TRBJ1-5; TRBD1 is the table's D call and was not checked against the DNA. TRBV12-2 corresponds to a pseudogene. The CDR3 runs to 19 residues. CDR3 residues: CASRLGGVKETGNIRPQHF. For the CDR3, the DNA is TGTGCAAGTCGCTTAGGAGGGGTGAAGGAGACAGGGAATATACGGCCCCAGCATTTT.

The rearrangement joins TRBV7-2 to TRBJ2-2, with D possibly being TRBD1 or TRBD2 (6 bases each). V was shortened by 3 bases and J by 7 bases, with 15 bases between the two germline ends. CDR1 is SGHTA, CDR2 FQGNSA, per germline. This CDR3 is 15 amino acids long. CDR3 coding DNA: TGTGCCAGCAGCTTGCCCGGGGGCCTTCTCGGGGAGCTGTTTTTT. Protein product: CASSLPGGLLGELFF.

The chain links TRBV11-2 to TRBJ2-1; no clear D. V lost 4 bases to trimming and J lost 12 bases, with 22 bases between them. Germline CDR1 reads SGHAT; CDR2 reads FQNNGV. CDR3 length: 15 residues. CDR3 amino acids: CASSSLPLSNERQFF. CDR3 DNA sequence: TGTGCCAGCAGCTCGCTTCCCCTTTCGAATGAGCGGCAGTTCTTC.

CDR3 in amino acids: CASSVDGPLDEQFF. CDR3 coding DNA: TGTGCCAGCAGCGTGGACGGGCCTCTAGATGAGCAGTTCTTC. This chain uses TRBV7-8 with TRBJ2-1; D uncertain. The germline V and J ends were trimmed by 5 bases and 8 bases, with 16 bases remaining between them. The V gene's germline CDR1 is SGHVS and CDR2 FQNEAQ. The CDR3 is 14 residues long.

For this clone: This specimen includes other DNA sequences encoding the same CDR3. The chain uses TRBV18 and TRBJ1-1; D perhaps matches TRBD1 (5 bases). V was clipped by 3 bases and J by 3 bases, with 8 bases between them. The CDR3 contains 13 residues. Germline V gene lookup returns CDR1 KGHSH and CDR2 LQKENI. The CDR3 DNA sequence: TGTGCCAGCTCACCGTCCAGGGACACTGAAGCTTTCTTT. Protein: CASSPSRDTEAFF.

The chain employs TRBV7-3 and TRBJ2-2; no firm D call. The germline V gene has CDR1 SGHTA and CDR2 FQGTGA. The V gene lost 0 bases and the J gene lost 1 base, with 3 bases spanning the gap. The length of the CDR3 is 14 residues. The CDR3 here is CASSLTRNTGELFF. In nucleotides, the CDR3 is TGTGCCAGCAGCTTAACCCGGAACACCGGGGAGCTGTTTTTT.

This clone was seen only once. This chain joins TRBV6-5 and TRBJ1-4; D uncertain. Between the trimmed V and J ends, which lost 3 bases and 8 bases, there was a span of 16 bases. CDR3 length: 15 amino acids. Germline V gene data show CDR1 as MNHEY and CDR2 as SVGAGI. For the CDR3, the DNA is TGTGCCAGCAGTTATGACCCGAGCCCGGACGAAAAACTGTTTTTT. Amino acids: CASSYDPSPDEKLFF.

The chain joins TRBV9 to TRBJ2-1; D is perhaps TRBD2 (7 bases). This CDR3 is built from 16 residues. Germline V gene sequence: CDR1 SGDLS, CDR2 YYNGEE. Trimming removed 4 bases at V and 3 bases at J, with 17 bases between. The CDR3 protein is CASSPTGGGRYNEQFF. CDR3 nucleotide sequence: TGTGCCAGCAGCCCTACGGGCGGGGGCCGCTACAATGAGCAGTTCTTC.

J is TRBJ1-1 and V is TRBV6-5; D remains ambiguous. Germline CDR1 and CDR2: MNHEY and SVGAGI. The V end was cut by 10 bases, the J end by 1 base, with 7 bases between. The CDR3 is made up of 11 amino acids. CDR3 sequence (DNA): TGTGCCACAGGTACGAACACTGAAGCTTTCTTT. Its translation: CATGTNTEAFF.

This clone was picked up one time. In nucleotides, the CDR3 is TGCGCCAGCAGCACCCAGACAGGGCTAAATTCACCCCTCCACTTT. It translates to CASSTQTGLNSPLHF. V and J are TRBV5-1 and TRBJ1-6, with 7 bases aligning to TRBD1. With V trimmed by 4 bases and J by 7 bases, 8 bases remained unmatched. The V gene's germline CDR1 is SGHRS and CDR2 YFSETQ. This CDR3 is 15 amino acids long.

CDR3 nucleotide sequence: TGTGCCAGCAGCTTACCGTCAAATTCACCCCTCCACTTT. This gives the protein CASSLPSNSPLHF. The genes are TRBV7-9 and TRBJ1-6; D gene ambiguous. The CDR3 extends over 13 amino acids. The germline CDR1 and CDR2 sequences are SEHNR and FQNEAQ (reference sequence). Trimming shortened V by 2 bases and J by 7 bases, and 6 bases separated the two germline ends.

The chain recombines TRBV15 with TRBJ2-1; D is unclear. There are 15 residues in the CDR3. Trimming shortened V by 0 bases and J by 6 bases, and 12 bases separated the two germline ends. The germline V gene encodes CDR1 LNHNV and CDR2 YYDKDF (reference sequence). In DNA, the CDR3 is TGTGCCACCAGCAGAGATTTGGCAGGCTTCAATGAGCAGTTCTTC. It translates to CATSRDLAGFNEQFF.

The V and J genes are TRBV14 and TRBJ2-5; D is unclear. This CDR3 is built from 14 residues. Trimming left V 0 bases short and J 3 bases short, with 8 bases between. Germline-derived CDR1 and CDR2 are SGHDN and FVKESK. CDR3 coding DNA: TGTGCCAGCAGCCAAGATCTTTTGGAAGAGACCCAGTACTTC. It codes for CASSQDLLEETQYF.

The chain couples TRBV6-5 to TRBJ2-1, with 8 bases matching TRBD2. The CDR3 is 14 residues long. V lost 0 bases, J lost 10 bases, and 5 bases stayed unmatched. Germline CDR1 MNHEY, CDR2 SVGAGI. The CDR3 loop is CASSYSGTSGEQFF. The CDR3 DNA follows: TGTGCCAGCAGTTACTCGGGGACTAGTGGCGAGCAGTTCTTC.